This T cell receptor (beta chain) was identified during a study of blood T cells in healthy people across ages. Together with a sample-barcoded 5' primer, a J-beta primer mix was included in a second PCR lasting about 7 to 11 cycles. TCRdb analysed the 5' RACE reads with MiXCR anew, one entry per CDR3 protein. The data contain over 700,000 distinct CDR3 sequences, 50% to 65% of them singletons. The V gene lost 0 bases and the J gene lost 7 bases, with 14 bases spanning the gap. There are 14 residues in the CDR3. Germline V gene lookup returns CDR1 SGDLS and CDR2 YYNGEE. Input material: blood. This TCR came from a man aged 80 or over in good health. The rearrangement joins TRBV9 to TRBJ2-7; D unresolved. CDR3 sequence: CASSVGGFGKEQYF. For the CDR3, the DNA is TGTGCCAGCAGCGTAGGGGGTTTTGGAAAAGAGCAGTACTTC.